Below, 7 T cell receptor beta chains from the same sample are listed, as sequenced in a study of CD8 T cells in ankylosing spondylitis. In TCRdb, the 5' RACE reads were re-called with MiXCR into one record per CDR3 protein. The sample comprises 100,000 to 150,000 distinct CDR3 sequences, roughly 8.8% of which are singletons, and 3% to 4% rests with the top ten. Sequenced material: blood, either unsorted or a sorted T cell fraction (not recorded which). These receptors were obtained from a male donor with ankylosing spondylitis or in good health (not recorded which).

At least ten counts were recorded for this clonotype. The V and J genes are TRBV24-1 and TRBJ2-2; the match to TRBD1 covers 7 bases. V was pared by 10 bases and J by 2 bases, with 6 bases of the junction left unmatched. Germline CDR1 and CDR2: KGHDR and SFDVKD. The CDR3 is 14 residues long. The CDR3 region is CATTGAENTGELFF. CDR3 DNA sequence: TGTGCCACTACAGGGGCCGAAAACACCGGGGAGCTGTTTTTT.

This clonotype has just a few counts. The chain has TRBV5-1 and TRBJ2-6; D gene ambiguous. CDR3 length: 20 amino acids. Deletions cut 0 bases from V and 4 bases from J, with 23 bases between. CDR1 SGHRS and CDR2 YFSETQ come from the germline V gene. This chain's CDR3 is CASSLDMGTLGSSGANVLTF. CDR3 nucleotide sequence: TGCGCCAGCAGCTTGGATATGGGAACGCTTGGCTCGTCGGGGGCCAACGTCCTGACTTTC.

This clonotype was seen repeatedly, ten times or more. The chain recombines TRBV5-1 with TRBJ2-3; D may be TRBD2 (6 bases). Germline CDR1 is SGHRS and CDR2 is YFSETQ. Trimming stripped 4 bases from V and 4 bases from J, with 13 bases between. The CDR3 runs 14 residues. The DNA of the CDR3 is TGCGCCAGCAGCACAAAGTCGGGGGCAGATACGCAGTATTTT. Amino acids: CASSTKSGADTQYF.

This clonotype was observed many times. The rearrangement joins TRBV20-1 to TRBJ2-3; 8 bases align to TRBD2. This CDR3 has 15 amino acids. Germline V gene lookup returns CDR1 DFQATT and CDR2 SNEGSKA (reference sequence). The trim removed 2 bases at V and 0 bases at J, leaving 4 bases unmatched. CDR3 protein: CSARSGGVSTDTQYF. CDR3 DNA: TGCAGTGCTAGATCGGGAGGGGTTAGCACAGATACGCAGTATTTT.

This clonotype was observed at least ten times. The gene calls are TRBV20-1 and TRBJ1-5; 9 positions agree with TRBD1. Trimming at V came to 6 bases and at J to 6 bases, leaving 12 bases not matched to a gene. The CDR3 extends over 15 amino acids. The germline gives CDR1 DFQATT, CDR2 SNEGSKA (reference sequence). DNA of the CDR3: TGCAGTGCGGGGACAGGGTCGAGATCGGGTCAGCCCCAGCATTTT. It is translated as CSAGTGSRSGQPQHF.

This clonotype was observed many times. The rearrangement links TRBV19 to TRBJ2-1; TRBD2 aligns across 8 bases. The germline V gene has CDR1 LNHDA and CDR2 SQIVND (reference sequence). The ends lost 4 bases at V and 5 bases at J; junction bases unmatched: 7. The CDR3 is 15 residues long. CDR3 coding DNA: TGTGCCAGTAGTACACAAGCGGGAGCCCACAATGAGCAGTTCTTC. It codes for CASSTQAGAHNEQFF.

This clonotype was recorded at least ten times. The chain has TRBV7-6 and TRBJ1-5, with D uncertain. The V gene's germline CDR1 is SGHVS and CDR2 FNYEAQ. Trimming stripped 3 bases from V and 0 bases from J, with 12 bases between. CDR3 length equals 16 residues. CDR3 in DNA: TGTGCCAGCAGCTTCGCTGGGTGGGGTAGCAATCAGCCCCAGCATTTT. Amino acid sequence: CASSFAGWGSNQPQHF.